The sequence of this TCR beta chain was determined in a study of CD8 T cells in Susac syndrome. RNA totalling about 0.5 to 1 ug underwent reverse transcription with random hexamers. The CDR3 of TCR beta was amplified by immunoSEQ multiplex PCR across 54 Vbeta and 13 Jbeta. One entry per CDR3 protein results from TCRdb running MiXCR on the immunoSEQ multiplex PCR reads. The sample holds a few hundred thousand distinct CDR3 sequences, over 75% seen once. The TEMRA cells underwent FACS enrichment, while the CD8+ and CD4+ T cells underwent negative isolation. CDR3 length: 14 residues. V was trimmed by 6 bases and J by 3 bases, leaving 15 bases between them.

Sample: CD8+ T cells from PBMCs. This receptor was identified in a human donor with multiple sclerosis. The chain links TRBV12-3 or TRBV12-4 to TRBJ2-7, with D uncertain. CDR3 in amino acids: CASSQTHGYYEQYF. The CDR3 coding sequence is TGTGCCAGCAGCCAAACCCACGGATACTACGAGCAGTACTTC.